These 25 T cell receptor beta chains share one sample of origin, sequenced in a study of identical twins. TCRdb analysed the 5' RACE reads with MiXCR anew, one entry per CDR3 protein. The data show around 280,000 distinct CDR3 sequences, around 8.8% seen once. These data also formed part of another study, on yellow fever vaccine responses in identical twins.

Sequencing used memory (CD45RO+) T cells sorted from blood. All receptors derive from a woman aged 18-29 years in good health.

CDR3 loop: CASRSDGSYEQYF. The CDR3 DNA follows: TGTGCCAGCAGATCGGACGGCTCCTACGAGCAGTACTTC. This chain links TRBV2 with TRBJ2-7; D gene ambiguous. The V and J ends lost 6 bases and 0 bases respectively, with 9 bases between them. Germline V gene lookup returns CDR1 SNHLY and CDR2 FYNNEI. The CDR3 loop spans 13 amino acids.

This clonotype was found a few times. The J gene is TRBJ1-1, the V gene TRBV10-2, with D possibly being TRBD1 (5 bases). CDR3 length: 16 amino acids. Between the trimmed V and J ends, which lost 3 bases and 0 bases, there was a span of 14 bases. Germline V gene data show CDR1 as WSHSY and CDR2 as SAAADI. The CDR3: CASSDGAGGMNTEAFF. The CDR3 DNA is TGCGCCAGCAGTGACGGTGCGGGGGGGATGAACACTGAAGCTTTCTTT.

The gene calls are TRBV28 and TRBJ2-5, with unresolved D. Trimming cost V 3 bases and J 1 base, with 15 bases left between them. This CDR3 contains 16 residues. Germline assignment: CDR1 MDHEN and CDR2 SYDVKM. As DNA, the CDR3 is TGTGCCAGCAGTTTGTTTGAGGCTCGATCCCAAGAGACCCAGTACTTC. Protein sequence: CASSLFEARSQETQYF.

The V call is TRBV20-1, the J call TRBJ2-1; TRBD1 or TRBD2 may be the D gene (5 bases each). The CDR3 has 14 amino acids. CDR1 DFQATT and CDR2 SNEGSKA come from the germline V gene (reference sequence). The V end lost 7 bases, the J end lost 3 bases, and 16 bases lay between the germline ends. CDR3 protein: CSVLGGMGYNEQFF. CDR3 coding DNA: TGCAGTGTTCTTGGGGGTATGGGCTACAATGAGCAGTTCTTC.

A few counts support this clonotype. The gene calls are TRBV15 and TRBJ2-3; 7 bases align to TRBD2. Germline CDR1 and CDR2: LNHNV and YYDKDF (reference sequence). The CDR3 runs to 15 residues. The V and J ends lost 5 bases and 3 bases, in that order; junction bases with no gene match: 8. The CDR3 sequence: CATSPGGGGTDTQYF. The CDR3 nucleotides read TGTGCCACCAGCCCAGGCGGCGGGGGTACAGATACGCAGTATTTT.

This chain joins TRBV12-3 or TRBV12-4 and TRBJ1-1, with D tentatively TRBD1 (5 bases). This CDR3 is 12 amino acids long. V shed 7 bases and J shed 2 bases, with 8 bases lying between them. CDR3 DNA: TGTGCCAGCAACGGGGGTAACACTGAAGCTTTCTTT. Protein product: CASNGGNTEAFF.

This clonotype was seen at least ten times. In DNA form, the CDR3 reads TGTGCCAGCAGGTCCGGGACTGCTCCTAACGAGCAGTACTTC. This codes for CASRSGTAPNEQYF. The chain joins TRBV27 to TRBJ2-7, with D possibly being TRBD2 (6 bases). CDR3 length: 14 amino acids. The germline V gene encodes CDR1 MNHEY and CDR2 SMNVEV (reference sequence). The V and J ends lost 6 bases and 5 bases respectively, with 17 bases between them.

This chain connects TRBV7-9 to TRBJ1-2; D remains ambiguous. V lost 7 bases and J lost 7, with 19 bases in between. This CDR3 is built from 14 residues. Germline V gives CDR1 SEHNR, CDR2 FQNEAQ (reference sequence). Written as DNA, the CDR3 is TGTGCCAGCACCCCAGACCTCCTTGCAGGTGGCTACACCTTC. This sequence encodes CASTPDLLAGGYTF.

This clonotype occurred many times. The chain employs TRBV5-1 and TRBJ1-1, with TRBD1 matching 9 bases. Germline loops: CDR1 SGHRS, CDR2 YFSETQ. Trimming at V came to 3 bases and at J to 1 base, leaving 1 base not matched to a gene. The CDR3 sequence is 14 residues long. The CDR3 DNA sequence: TGCGCCAGCAGCTCGGGACAGGGGAACACTGAAGCTTTCTTT. Translating gives CASSSGQGNTEAFF.

This clonotype has at least ten counts. The chain joins TRBV5-6 to TRBJ1-2; D is undetermined. Germline loops: CDR1 SGHDT, CDR2 YYEEEE. Trimming shortened V by 4 bases and J by 7 bases, and 20 bases separated the two germline ends. This CDR3 is built from 15 residues. The CDR3 DNA reads TGTGCCAGCAGCAGGAGATCGGGAGTGTCTTCTGGCTACACCTTC. Protein sequence: CASSRRSGVSSGYTF.

This clonotype was counted only a few times. V gene TRBV28 combines with J gene TRBJ2-3; the D is unclear. The ends were cut back, 5 bases at V and 8 bases at J, with 8 bases in the middle. CDR3 length: 11 amino acids. CDR1 is MDHEN, CDR2 SYDVKM, per germline. CDR3 DNA sequence: TGTGCCAGCAGTAATCCGAGTACGCAGTATTTT. It codes for CASSNPSTQYF.

Only a few counts were recorded for this clonotype. The V and J genes are TRBV6-1 and TRBJ2-2; 9 nucleotides line up with TRBD2. The junction had 2 bases not matched to a gene; V was cut back by 6 bases and J by 3 bases. The CDR3 is made up of 14 amino acids. Germline CDR1 is MNHNS and CDR2 is SASEGT. The CDR3 protein is CASRTSGYTGELFF. DNA for the CDR3: TGTGCCAGCAGGACTAGCGGTTACACCGGGGAGCTGTTTTTT.

This clonotype was detected ten times or more. This chain uses TRBV20-1 with TRBJ2-2, with 7 bases lining up with TRBD1. Germline values: CDR1 DFQATT, CDR2 SNEGSKA (reference sequence). Losses at the gene ends were 6 bases for V and 0 bases for J; bases not matched to a gene: 10. The CDR3 runs to 16 residues. The CDR3 DNA reads TGCAGTGCCAGGGACAGAGGAACCGCGAACACCGGGGAGCTGTTTTTT. It encodes CSARDRGTANTGELFF.

This clonotype has a count of ten or more. The V call is TRBV5-1, the J call TRBJ1-2; tentatively, D is TRBD1 (6 bases). CDR1 is SGHRS and CDR2 is YFSETQ in the germline V gene. The CDR3 is 14 amino acids. Trimming took off 0 bases at V and 6 bases at J, with 12 bases between the two ends. CDR3 region: CASSLGSPGDGYTF. In nucleotides, the CDR3 is TGCGCCAGCAGCTTGGGGTCGCCAGGGGATGGCTACACCTTC.

This clonotype was recorded many times. This rearrangement joins TRBV6-6 to TRBJ1-1, with TRBD1 identical over 8 bases. Trimming cost V 5 bases and J 9 bases; bases outside gene matches: 2. The CDR3 spans 11 residues. Per germline, CDR1 MNHNY and CDR2 SVGAGI (reference sequence). The CDR3 DNA follows: TGTGCCAGCAGTGGACAGGGAAAAGCTTTCTTT. Translated: CASSGQGKAFF.

This clonotype appeared many times. DNA for the CDR3: TGTGCCAGCAGTGTCATGTATGGCTACACCTTC. Amino acids: CASSVMYGYTF. This chain connects TRBV6-1 to TRBJ1-2; D gene uncertain. CDR1 is MNHNS and CDR2 is SASEGT in the germline V gene. Trimming removed 4 bases at V and 5 bases at J, with 5 bases between. The CDR3 is 11 residues long.

This rearrangement joins TRBV2 to TRBJ1-6, with D unclear. Germline assignment: CDR1 SNHLY and CDR2 FYNNEI. The CDR3 is made up of 12 amino acids. V was clipped by 6 bases and J by 8 bases, with 8 bases between them. The DNA for the CDR3 is TGTGCCAGCAGACAGTCGGATTCACCCCTCCACTTT. Translated: CASRQSDSPLHF.

This clonotype came up many times. This rearrangement joins TRBV3-1 to TRBJ2-1; maybe TRBD2 (5 bases). Germline CDR1 LGHDT, CDR2 YNNKEL (reference sequence). V lost 0 bases to trimming and J lost 15 bases, with 15 bases between them. This CDR3 is 13 amino acids long. CDR3 sequence (DNA): TGTGCCAGCAGCCAAGAAACCGGCGGGCCGGGGTTCTTC. Protein sequence: CASSQETGGPGFF.

This clonotype was seen a handful of times. The rearrangement links TRBV2 to TRBJ1-5; 8 nucleotides agree with TRBD1. This CDR3 has 15 amino acids. Looked up from germline, CDR1 is SNHLY and CDR2 is FYNNEI. V was pared by 7 bases and J by 5 bases, with 10 bases of the junction left unmatched. The CDR3 sequence is CASMTGSGGYQPQHF. DNA for the CDR3: TGTGCCAGCATGACCGGTTCAGGGGGCTATCAGCCCCAGCATTTT.

The table lists this clonotype with many counts. The chain joins TRBV10-3 to TRBJ2-3, with a tentative D call TRBD1 (6 bases). Deletions cut 6 bases from V and 5 bases from J, with 12 bases between. Per the germline V gene, CDR1 is ENHRY and CDR2 is SYGVKD. This CDR3 has 13 amino acids. The CDR3 loop reads CAIRGIQGDTQYF. The CDR3 DNA reads as TGTGCCATCAGGGGGATACAGGGAGATACGCAGTATTTT.

This clonotype was observed at least ten times. The chain links TRBV27 to TRBJ2-7; no firm D call. There are 14 residues in the CDR3. Trimming removed 7 bases from V and 2 bases from J, with 15 bases in between. The germline V gene encodes CDR1 MNHEY and CDR2 SMNVEV (reference sequence). The CDR3 reads CASKKNSVPYEQYF. In nucleotides, the CDR3 is TGTGCCAGCAAAAAAAACTCGGTCCCCTACGAGCAGTACTTC.

This clonotype was seen many times. The V and J genes are TRBV28 and TRBJ2-3, with TRBD1 identical over 7 bases. The ends lost 4 bases at V and 9 bases at J; junction bases unmatched: 4. Germline values: CDR1 MDHEN, CDR2 SYDVKM. The CDR3 runs 12 residues. The DNA of the CDR3 is TGTGCCAGCAGTTCTACAGGGGAAACGCAGTATTTT. Translating it yields CASSSTGETQYF.

This clonotype came up many times. The V call is TRBV7-9, the J call TRBJ2-7, with TRBD1 matching 7 bases. The CDR3 totals 14 residues. With 6 bases clipped from V and 1 base from J, the junction kept 6 bases outside the gene matches. The germline gives CDR1 SEHNR, CDR2 FQNEAQ (reference sequence). CDR3 nucleotides: TGTGCCAGCAGTCCGAACAGGGGTTCCTACGAGCAGTACTTC. This codes for CASSPNRGSYEQYF.

This clonotype was found many times. The chain is built from TRBV2 and TRBJ2-7; weak D call: TRBD2 (6 bases). The CDR3 is 14 residues long. Looked up from germline, CDR1 is SNHLY and CDR2 is FYNNEI. Deletions cut 1 base from V and 5 bases from J, with 12 bases between. Written as DNA, the CDR3 is TGTGCCAGCAGTGAAGGGCGGGGTTTAAACGAGCAGTACTTC. Amino acids: CASSEGRGLNEQYF.

This clonotype was seen a few times. This chain joins TRBV5-1 and TRBJ2-3, with 9 bases aligning to TRBD2. Germline CDR1 is SGHRS and CDR2 is YFSETQ. The CDR3 runs to 14 residues. The trim removed 6 bases at V and 2 bases at J, leaving 4 bases unmatched. CDR3 coding DNA: TGCGCCAGCACCAGACTAGCGGACACAGATACGCAGTATTTT. Translating it yields CASTRLADTDTQYF.